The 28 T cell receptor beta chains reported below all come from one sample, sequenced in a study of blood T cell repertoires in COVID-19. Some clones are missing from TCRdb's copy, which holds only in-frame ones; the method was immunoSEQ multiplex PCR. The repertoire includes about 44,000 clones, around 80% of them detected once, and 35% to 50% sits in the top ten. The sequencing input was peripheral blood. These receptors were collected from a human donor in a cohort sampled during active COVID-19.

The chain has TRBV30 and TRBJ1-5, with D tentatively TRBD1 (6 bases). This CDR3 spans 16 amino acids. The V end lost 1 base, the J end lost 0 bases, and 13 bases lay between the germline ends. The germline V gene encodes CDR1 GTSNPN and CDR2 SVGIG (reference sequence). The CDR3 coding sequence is TGTGCCTGGAGTGGAGGGGGACACCGTAGCAATCAGCCCCAGCATTTT. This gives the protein CAWSGGGHRSNQPQHF.

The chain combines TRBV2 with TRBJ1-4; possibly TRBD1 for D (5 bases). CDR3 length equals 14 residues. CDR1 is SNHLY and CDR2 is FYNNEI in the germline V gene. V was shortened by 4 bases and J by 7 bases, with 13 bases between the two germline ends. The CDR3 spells CASSADISSEKLFF. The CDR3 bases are TGTGCCAGCAGTGCGGACATTTCGAGTGAAAAACTGTTTTTT.

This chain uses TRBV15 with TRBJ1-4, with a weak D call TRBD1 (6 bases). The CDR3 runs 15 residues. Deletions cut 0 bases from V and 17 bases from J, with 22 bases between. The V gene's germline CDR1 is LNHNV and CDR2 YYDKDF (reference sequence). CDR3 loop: CATSRDRLEGGRIFF. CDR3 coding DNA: TGTGCCACCAGCAGAGATCGTTTGGAGGGGGGGCGTATCTTTTTT.

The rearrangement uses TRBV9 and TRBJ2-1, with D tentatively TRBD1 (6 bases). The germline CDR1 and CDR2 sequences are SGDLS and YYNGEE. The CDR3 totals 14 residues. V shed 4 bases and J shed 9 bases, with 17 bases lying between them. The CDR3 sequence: CASSLSTGTGEQFF. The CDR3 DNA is TGTGCCAGCAGCCTAAGTACAGGGACCGGTGAGCAGTTCTTC.

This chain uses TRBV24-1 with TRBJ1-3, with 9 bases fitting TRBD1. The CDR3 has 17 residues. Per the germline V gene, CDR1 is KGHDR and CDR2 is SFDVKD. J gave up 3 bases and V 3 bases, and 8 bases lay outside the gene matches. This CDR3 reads CATSDPLQGAFGNTIYF. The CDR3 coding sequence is TGTGCCACCAGTGATCCACTACAGGGGGCCTTTGGAAACACCATATATTTT.

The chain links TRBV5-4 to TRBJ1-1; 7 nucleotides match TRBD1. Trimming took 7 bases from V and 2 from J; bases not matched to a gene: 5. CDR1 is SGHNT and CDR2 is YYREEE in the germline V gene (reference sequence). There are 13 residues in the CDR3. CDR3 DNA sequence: TGTGCCAGCCGACAGGGTATCAACACTGAAGCTTTCTTT. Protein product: CASRQGINTEAFF.

The CDR3 sequence: CASSLGRAGLSSQYF. The CDR3 coding sequence is TGTGCCAGCAGCTTAGGAAGGGCAGGGCTCAGTTCCCAGTACTTC. The J gene is TRBJ2-5, the V gene TRBV7-2; a possible D gene is TRBD1 (5 bases). The V and J ends lost 1 base and 9 bases respectively, with 18 bases between them. CDR1 is SGHTA and CDR2 is FQGNSA in the germline V gene. CDR3 length: 15 residues.

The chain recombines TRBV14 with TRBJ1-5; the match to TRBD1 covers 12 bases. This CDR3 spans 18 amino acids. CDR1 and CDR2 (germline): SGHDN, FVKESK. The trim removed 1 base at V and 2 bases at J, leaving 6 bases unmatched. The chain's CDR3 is CASSQGDRGREGNQPQHF. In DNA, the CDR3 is TGTGCCAGCAGCCAAGGGGACAGGGGGCGCGAGGGCAATCAGCCCCAGCATTTT.

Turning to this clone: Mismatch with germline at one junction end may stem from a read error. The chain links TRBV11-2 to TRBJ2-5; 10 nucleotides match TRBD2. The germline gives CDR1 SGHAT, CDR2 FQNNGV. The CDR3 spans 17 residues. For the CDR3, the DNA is TGTGCCAGCAGCCTAGAAATAGCGGGGGGATACCAAGAGACCCAGTACTTC. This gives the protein CASSLEIAGGYQETQYF. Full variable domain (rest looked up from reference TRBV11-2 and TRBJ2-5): EAGVAQSPRYKIIEKRQSVAFWCNPISGHATLYWYQQILGQGPKLLIQFQNNGVVDDSQLPKDRFSAERLKGVDSTLKIQPAKLEDSAVYLCASSLEIAGGYQETQYFGPGTRLLVL.

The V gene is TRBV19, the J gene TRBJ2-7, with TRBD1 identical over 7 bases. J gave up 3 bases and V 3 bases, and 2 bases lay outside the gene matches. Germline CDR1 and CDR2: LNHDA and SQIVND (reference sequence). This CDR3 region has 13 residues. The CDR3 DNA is TGTGCCAGTAGTATTCGGGACAGCTACGAGCAGTACGTC. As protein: CASSIRDSYEQYV.

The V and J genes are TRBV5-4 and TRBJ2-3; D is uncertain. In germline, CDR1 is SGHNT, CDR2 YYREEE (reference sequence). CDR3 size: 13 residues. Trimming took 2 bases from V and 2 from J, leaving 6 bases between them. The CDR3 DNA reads TGTGCCAGCAGCTTTCGCGTCACAGATACGCAGTATTTT. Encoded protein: CASSFRVTDTQYF.

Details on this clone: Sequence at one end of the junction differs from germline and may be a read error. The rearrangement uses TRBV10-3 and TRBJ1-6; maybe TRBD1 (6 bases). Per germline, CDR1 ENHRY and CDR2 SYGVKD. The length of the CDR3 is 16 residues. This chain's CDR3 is CAISGSSGEYNSPLHF. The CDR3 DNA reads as TGTGCTATCAGCGGGTCGTCAGGGGAATATAATTCACCCCTCCACTTT.

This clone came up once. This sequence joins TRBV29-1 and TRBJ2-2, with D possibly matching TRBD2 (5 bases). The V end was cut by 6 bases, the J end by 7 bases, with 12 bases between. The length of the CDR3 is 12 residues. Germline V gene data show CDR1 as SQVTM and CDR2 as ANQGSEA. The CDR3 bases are TGCAGCGTGAATCGGGGAGACGGGGAGCTGTTTTTT. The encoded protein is CSVNRGDGELFF.

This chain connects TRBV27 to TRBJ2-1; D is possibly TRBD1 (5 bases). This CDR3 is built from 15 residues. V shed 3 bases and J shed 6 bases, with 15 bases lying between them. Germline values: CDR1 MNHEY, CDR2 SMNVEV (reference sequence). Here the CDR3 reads CASSLFAGPVNEQFF. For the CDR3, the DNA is TGTGCCAGCAGTTTGTTTGCAGGGCCTGTCAATGAGCAGTTCTTC.

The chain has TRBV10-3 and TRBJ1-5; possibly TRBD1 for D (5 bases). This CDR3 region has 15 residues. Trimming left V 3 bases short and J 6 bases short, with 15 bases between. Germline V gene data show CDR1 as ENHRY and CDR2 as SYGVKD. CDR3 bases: TGTGCCATCAGTGATGGTCAGGGACTGGGTCAGCCCCAGCATTTT. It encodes CAISDGQGLGQPQHF.

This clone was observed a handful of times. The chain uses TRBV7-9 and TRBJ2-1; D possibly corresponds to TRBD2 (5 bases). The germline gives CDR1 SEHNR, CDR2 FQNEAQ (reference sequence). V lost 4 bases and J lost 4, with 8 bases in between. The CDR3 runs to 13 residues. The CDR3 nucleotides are TGTGCCAGCAGCTCCGGGGTATACAATGAGCAGTTCTTC. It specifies CASSSGVYNEQFF. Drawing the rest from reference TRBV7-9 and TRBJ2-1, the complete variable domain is DTGVSQNPRHKITKRGQNVTFRCDPISEHNRLYWYRQTLGQGPEFLTYFQNEAQLEKSRLLSDRFSAERPKGSFSTLEIQRTEQGDSAMYLCASSSGVYNEQFFGPGTRLTVL.

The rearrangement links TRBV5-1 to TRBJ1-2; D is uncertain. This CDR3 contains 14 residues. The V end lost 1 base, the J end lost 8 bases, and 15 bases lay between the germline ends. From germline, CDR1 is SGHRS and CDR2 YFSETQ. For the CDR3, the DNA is TGCGCCAGCAGCTTGACGTCTAGGCATCGAGGCTACACCTTC. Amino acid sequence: CASSLTSRHRGYTF.

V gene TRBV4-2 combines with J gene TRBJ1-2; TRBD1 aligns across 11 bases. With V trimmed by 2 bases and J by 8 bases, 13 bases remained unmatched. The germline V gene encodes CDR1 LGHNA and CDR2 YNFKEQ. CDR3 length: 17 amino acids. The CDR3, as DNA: TGTGCCAGCAGCCAACGGACAGGGGGCGCGATTGTCGACGGCTACACCTTC. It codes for CASSQRTGGAIVDGYTF.

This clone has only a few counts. CDR3 residues: CASSLGGGASYEQYF. The CDR3 coding sequence is TGTGCCAGCAGCTTAGGCGGGGGGGCCTCCTACGAGCAGTACTTC. The chain links TRBV7-6 to TRBJ2-7; TRBD2 aligns across 9 bases. CDR1 and CDR2 from the germline V gene are SGHVS and FNYEAQ. The CDR3 is 15 amino acids. V shed 1 base, J shed 0 bases, and the junction held 1 base outside the gene matches.

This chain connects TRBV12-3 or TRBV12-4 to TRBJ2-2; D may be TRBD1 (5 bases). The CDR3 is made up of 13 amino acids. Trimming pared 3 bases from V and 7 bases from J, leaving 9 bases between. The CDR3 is CASSFGAGGELFF. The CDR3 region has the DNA TGTGCCAGCAGTTTTGGGGCTGGCGGGGAGCTGTTTTTT.

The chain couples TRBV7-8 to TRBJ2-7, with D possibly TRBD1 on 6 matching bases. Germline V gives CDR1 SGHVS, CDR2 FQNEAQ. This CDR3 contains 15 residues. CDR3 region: CASRLGTGPSYEQYV. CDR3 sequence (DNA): TGTGCCAGCAGGTTAGGAACAGGGCCCTCCTACGAGCAGTACGTC.

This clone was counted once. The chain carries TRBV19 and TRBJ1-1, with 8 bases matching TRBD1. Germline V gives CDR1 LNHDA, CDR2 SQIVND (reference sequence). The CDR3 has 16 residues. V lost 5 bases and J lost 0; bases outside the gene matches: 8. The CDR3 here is CASSVIDRGMNTEAFF. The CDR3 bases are TGTGCCAGTAGTGTGATAGACAGGGGCATGAACACTGAAGCTTTCTTT.

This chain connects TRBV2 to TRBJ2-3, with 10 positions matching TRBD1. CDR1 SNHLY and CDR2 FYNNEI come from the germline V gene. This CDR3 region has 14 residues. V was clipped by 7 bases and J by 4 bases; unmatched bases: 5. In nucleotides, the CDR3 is TGTGCCAGCACCTTCGGACAGGGGGCAGATACGCAGTATTTT. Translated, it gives CASTFGQGADTQYF.

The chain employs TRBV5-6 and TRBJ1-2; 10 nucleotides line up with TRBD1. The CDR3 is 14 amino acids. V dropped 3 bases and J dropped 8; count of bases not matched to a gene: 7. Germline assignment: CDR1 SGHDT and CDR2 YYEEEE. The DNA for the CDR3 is TGTGCCAGCAGCTGGGACAGGGGACGTCTCGGCTACACCTTC. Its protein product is CASSWDRGRLGYTF.

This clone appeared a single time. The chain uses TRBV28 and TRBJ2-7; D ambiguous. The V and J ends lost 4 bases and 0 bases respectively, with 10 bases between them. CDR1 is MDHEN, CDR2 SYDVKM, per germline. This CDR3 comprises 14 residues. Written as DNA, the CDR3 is TGTGCCAGCAGTTCTGGGCTCAGCTCCTACGAGCAGTACGTC. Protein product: CASSSGLSSYEQYV.

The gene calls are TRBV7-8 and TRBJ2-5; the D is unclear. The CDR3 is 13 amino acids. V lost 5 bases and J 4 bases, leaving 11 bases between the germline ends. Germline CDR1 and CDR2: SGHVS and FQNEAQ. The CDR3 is CASSRGGVETQYF. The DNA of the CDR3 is TGTGCCAGCAGCCGAGGTGGAGTAGAGACCCAGTACTTC.

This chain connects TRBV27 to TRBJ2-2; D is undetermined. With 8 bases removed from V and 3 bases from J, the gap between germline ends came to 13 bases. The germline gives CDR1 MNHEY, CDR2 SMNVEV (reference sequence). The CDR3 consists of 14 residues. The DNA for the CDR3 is TGTGCCAGCCGACCAGGTTGGGACACCGGGGAGCTGTTTTTT. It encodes CASRPGWDTGELFF.

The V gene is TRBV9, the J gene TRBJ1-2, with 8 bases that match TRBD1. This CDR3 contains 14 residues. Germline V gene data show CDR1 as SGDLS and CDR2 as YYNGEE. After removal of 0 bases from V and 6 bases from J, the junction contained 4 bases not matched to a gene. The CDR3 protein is CASSVAPRGHGYTF. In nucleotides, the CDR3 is TGTGCCAGCAGCGTAGCCCCCAGGGGGCATGGCTACACCTTC.